Listed below are T cell receptor beta chains from one sample, sequenced in a study of blood T cell repertoires in COVID-19. Generated by immunoSEQ multiplex PCR, the TCRdb table keeps only in-frame clones and is missing some. The table records around 58,000 clones, just over 85% of them present only once. Sequencing was carried out using peripheral blood. The receptors were sampled from a human donor in a cohort sampled during active COVID-19. CDR3s include the opening cysteine and the closing phenylalanine or tryptophan. The order of the fields is V gene, CDR3 length, J gene, CDR3 protein.

>TRBV6-1|17|TRBJ1-3
CASSGAVGGLAGNTIYF
>TRBV7-2|19|TRBJ1-2
CASSLVITDRDTLPYGYTF
>TRBV7-2|16|TRBJ2-1
CASSLVGSGVYNEQFF
>TRBV7-8|15|TRBJ2-3
CASSPLGGRTDTQYF
>TRBV7-8|21|TRBJ1-5
CASSLALEDSPLLPDNQPQHF
>TRBV2|12|TRBJ1-1
CASSLTGVEAFF
>TRBV7-2|16|TRBJ1-1
CASSTRPGTGRSEAFF
>TRBV3-1/TRBV3-2|15|TRBJ1-2
CATGSAGKGPYGYTF
>TRBV30|14|TRBJ2-5
CAWSSTVPPRTQYF
>TRBV7-3|13|TRBJ2-3
CASGGGARDTQYF
>TRBV27|16|TRBJ1-1
CASSPPLGQGGTEAFF
>TRBV6-5|15|TRBJ2-1
CASSYVGGLYNEQFF
>TRBV5-1|15|TRBJ2-3
CASSLGTSPPDTQYF
>TRBV18|17|TRBJ2-5
CASSPPGTSGSGKTQYF
>TRBV6-4|15|TRBJ2-4
CASCCMTLAKNIQYF